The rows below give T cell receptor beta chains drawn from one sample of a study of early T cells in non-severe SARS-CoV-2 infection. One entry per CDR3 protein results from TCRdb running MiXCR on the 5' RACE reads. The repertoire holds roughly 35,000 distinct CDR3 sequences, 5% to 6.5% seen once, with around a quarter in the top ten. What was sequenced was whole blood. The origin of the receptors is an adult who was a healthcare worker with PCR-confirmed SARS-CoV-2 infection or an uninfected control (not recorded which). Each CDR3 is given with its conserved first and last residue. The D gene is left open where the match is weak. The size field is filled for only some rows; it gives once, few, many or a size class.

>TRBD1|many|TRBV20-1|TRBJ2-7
TGCAGTGCCCGAGATACCGGGACAGAGAACCCTGGGGTGGGCTACGAGCAGTACTTC
CSARDTGTENPGVGYEQYF
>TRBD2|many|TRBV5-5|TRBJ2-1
TGTGCCAGCAGCCCTGGGACTAGCGTGATAAATGAGCAGTTCTTC
CASSPGTSVINEQFF
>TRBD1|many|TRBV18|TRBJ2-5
TGTGCCAGCTCACCCTCAGGGGGAGAGACCCAGTACTTC
CASSPSGGETQYF
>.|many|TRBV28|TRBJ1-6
TGTGCCAGCAGTTCTCCCGTATCACCCCTCCACTTT
CASSSPVSPLHF
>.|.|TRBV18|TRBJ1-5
TGTGCCAGCTCACCTGGTTGGGTCCAGCCCCAGCATTTT
CASSPGWVQPQHF
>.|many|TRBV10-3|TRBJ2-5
TGTGCCATCAGTGAGGAAGGGGCGGGAGAGACCCAGTACTTC
CAISEEGAGETQYF
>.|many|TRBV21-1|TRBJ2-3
TGTGCCAGCAGCAGATACCCTGGGGGTTCTGCAGATACGCAGTATTTT
CASSRYPGGSADTQYF
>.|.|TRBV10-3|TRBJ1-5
TGTGCCATCAGTGGGGACCTCAATCAGCCCCAGCATTTT
CAISGDLNQPQHF
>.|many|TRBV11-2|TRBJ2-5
TGTGCCAGCAGCCTCCTTCCGTCGGGGACCCAGTACTTC
CASSLLPSGTQYF
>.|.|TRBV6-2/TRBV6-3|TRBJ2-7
TGTGCCAGCAGTTACTCAACCGGGTTACCCTACGAGCAGTACTTC
CASSYSTGLPYEQYF
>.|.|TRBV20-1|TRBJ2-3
TGCAGTGCTAGAGAACTAGGTGCAGATACGCAGTATTTT
CSARELGADTQYF
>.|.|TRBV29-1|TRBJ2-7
TGCAGCGTTGCCCTTCAGGGCGAGCAGTACTTC
CSVALQGEQYF
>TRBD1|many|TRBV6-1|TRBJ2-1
TGTGCCAGCAGCAACCGGGACAGGGGGCGTGTAAATGAGCAGTTCTTC
CASSNRDRGRVNEQFF
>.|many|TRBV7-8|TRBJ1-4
TGTGCCAGCAGCTTAGCGAGCAGGGCCAATGAAAAACTGTTTTTT
CASSLASRANEKLFF
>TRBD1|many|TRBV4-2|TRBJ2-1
TGTGCCAGCAGCCCCGGACAGGGTCCCGATGAGCAGTTCTTC
CASSPGQGPDEQFF
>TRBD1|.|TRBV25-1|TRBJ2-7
TGTGCCAGCAGACCCCCAGGGGGCGAGCAGTACTTC
CASRPPGGEQYF
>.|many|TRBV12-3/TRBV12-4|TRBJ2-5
TGTGCCAGCAGTTTGGTGGGGATGGAGACCCAGTACTTC
CASSLVGMETQYF
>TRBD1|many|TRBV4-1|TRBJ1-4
TGCGCCAGCAGCCCCGGGACAGCCTTGAATGAAAAACTGTTTTTT
CASSPGTALNEKLFF
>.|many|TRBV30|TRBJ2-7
TGTGCCTGGAGCGGGGAAGTGGCCTACGAGCAGTACTTC
CAWSGEVAYEQYF
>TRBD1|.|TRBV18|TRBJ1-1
TGTGCCAGCTCACCGGAAAACAGGGGAGATAGGACTGAAGCTTTCTTT
CASSPENRGDRTEAFF
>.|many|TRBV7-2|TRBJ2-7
TGTGCCAGCAGCTTAGACCCCGGGACCTACGAGCAGTACTTC
CASSLDPGTYEQYF
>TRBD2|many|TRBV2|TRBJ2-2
TGTGCCAGCAGTGGGACTAGCGGGAGGAGAACCGGGGAGCTGTTTTTT
CASSGTSGRRTGELFF
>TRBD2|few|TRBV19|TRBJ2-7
TGTGCCAGTAGTATAGCCCCCGGGCAGGGGATCGCAAGCGGGAGCCGCGAGCAGTACTTC
CASSIAPGQGIASGSREQYF
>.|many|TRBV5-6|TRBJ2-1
TGTGCCAGCAGCCCCCCTTTTTTGGACAACAATGAGCAGTTCTTC
CASSPPFLDNNEQFF
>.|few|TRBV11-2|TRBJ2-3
TGTGCCAGCAGCTTGAGACGTGGGGGGACAGATACGCAGTATTTT
CASSLRRGGTDTQYF
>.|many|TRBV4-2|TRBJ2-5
TGTGCCAGCAGCCGAACCCCTCACGGGGATCGGCGGGAGACCCAGTACTTC
CASSRTPHGDRRETQYF
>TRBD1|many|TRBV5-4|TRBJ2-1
TGTGCCAGCAGCTCGCCGGGACAGGGGGCGAATGAGCAGTTCTTC
CASSSPGQGANEQFF
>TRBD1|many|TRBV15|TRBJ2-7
TGTGCCACCAGCAGAGTAGGACAGGGAAATCACTACGAGCAGTACTTC
CATSRVGQGNHYEQYF
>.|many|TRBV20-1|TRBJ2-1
TGCAGTGCTGAGGGGCGGGTCAATGAGCAGTTCTTC
CSAEGRVNEQFF
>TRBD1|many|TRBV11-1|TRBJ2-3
TGTGCCAGCAGCTCCCGGGACAGGAAGGGTGCAGATACGCAGTATTTT
CASSSRDRKGADTQYF
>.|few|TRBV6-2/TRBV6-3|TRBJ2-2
TGTGCCACCCTCCTTTACACCGGGGAGCTGTTTTTT
CATLLYTGELFF
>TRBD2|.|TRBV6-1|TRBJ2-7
TGTGCCAGCAGTTTGACTAGCGGGGACGAGCAGCACTTC
CASSLTSGDEQHF
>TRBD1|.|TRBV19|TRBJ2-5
TGTGCCAGTAGTAACCCGAGGACAGGGGGCGGAGAGACCCAGTACTTC
CASSNPRTGGGETQYF
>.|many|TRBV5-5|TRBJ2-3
TGTGCCAGCAGCCGCGGACTTTACACAGATACGCAGTATTTT
CASSRGLYTDTQYF
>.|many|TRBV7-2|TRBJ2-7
TGTGCCAGCAGCCTCTATTCCGGGGCCGGGGACGAGCAGTACTTC
CASSLYSGAGDEQYF
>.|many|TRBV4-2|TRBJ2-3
TGTGCCAGCAGCCAGGAGGTTTGGAGCACAGATACGCAGTATTTT
CASSQEVWSTDTQYF
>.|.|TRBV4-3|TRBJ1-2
TGCGCCAGCAGCTTCGGACCCAACTATGGCTACACCTTC
CASSFGPNYGYTF
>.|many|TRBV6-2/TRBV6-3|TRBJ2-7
TGTGCCAGCAGGGCCGGTGCGGCAGGGAAATACTACGAGCAGTACTTC
CASRAGAAGKYYEQYF